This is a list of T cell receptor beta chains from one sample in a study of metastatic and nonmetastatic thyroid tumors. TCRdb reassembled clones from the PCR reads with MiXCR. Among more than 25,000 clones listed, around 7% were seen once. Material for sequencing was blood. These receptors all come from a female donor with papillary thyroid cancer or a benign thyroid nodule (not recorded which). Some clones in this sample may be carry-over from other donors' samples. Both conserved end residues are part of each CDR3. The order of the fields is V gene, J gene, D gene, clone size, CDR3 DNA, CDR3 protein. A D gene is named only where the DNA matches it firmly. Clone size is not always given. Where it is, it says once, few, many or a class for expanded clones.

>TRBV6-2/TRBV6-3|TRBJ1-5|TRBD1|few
TGTGCCAGCAGCCCGACAGACAGGGTGTTTTCCCCAGATACGCAGCATTTT
CASSPTDRVFSPDTQHF
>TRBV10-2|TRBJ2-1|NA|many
TGCGCCAGCACTCTAAATATCAATGAGCAGTTCTTC
CASTLNINEQFF
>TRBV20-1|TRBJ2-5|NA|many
TGCAGTGCTAGAGGGGGTGGGTCACAAGAGACCCAGTACTTC
CSARGGGSQETQYF
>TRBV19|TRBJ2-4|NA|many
TGTGCCAGTGCAGCCCTTGAACTAGCCAAAAACATTCAGTACTTC
CASAALELAKNIQYF
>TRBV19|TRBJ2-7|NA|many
TGTGCCAGTAGTACCCAAACCCGAGATGCGGCCTACGAGCAGTACTTC
CASSTQTRDAAYEQYF
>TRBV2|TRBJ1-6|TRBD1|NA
TGTGCCAGCAGTGGTAGCGGGACAGGGAGTGCACCCCTCCACTTT
CASSGSGTGSAPLHF
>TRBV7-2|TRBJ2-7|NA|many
TGTGCCAGCAGCTCTACCGGGGGTCCGGCCTACGAGCAGTACTTC
CASSSTGGPAYEQYF
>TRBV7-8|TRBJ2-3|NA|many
TGTGCCAGCAGCTTATTGGGATCGACAGGCCCAGATACGCAGTATTTT
CASSLLGSTGPDTQYF
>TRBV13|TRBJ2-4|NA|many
TGTGCCAGCAGACCCTTGACTAGTTCAAACATTCAGTACTTC
CASRPLTSSNIQYF
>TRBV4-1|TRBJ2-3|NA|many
TGCGCCAGCAGCCAAGTCGCAGGTAGCACAGATACGCAGTATTTT
CASSQVAGSTDTQYF
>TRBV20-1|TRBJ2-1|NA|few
TGCAGTGCTAGTTCCCCGGGACACTACAACGAGCAGTTCTTC
CSASSPGHYNEQFF
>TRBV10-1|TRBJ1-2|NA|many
TGCGCCAGCAGTGAGTCGGCGGGCTATGGCTACACCTTC
CASSESAGYGYTF
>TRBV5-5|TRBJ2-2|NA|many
TGTGCCAGCAGCTTCTACTTTGGGAGTACCGGGGAGCTGTTTTTT
CASSFYFGSTGELFF
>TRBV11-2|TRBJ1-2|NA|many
TGTGCCAGCAGCCCACAAATGTCCCAGTATGGCTACACCTTC
CASSPQMSQYGYTF
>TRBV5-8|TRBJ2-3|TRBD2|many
TGTGCCAGCAGCGAGTCTAGCGGGGGGGCCCTTGATACGCAGTATTTT
CASSESSGGALDTQYF
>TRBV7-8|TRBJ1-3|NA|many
TGTGCCAGCAGCCCATACGAGGGGTTTGGAAACACCATATATTTT
CASSPYEGFGNTIYF
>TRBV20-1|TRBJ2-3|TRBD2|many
TGCAGTGCAGACCGGAGGACTAGCGGACGCACAGATACGCAGTATTTT
CSADRRTSGRTDTQYF